The rows below give T cell receptor beta chains drawn from one sample of a study of blood T cells in healthy people across ages. TCRdb re-derived calls from the 5' RACE reads in MiXCR, one entry per CDR3 protein. The sample has about 1.4 million distinct CDR3 sequences; approximately 59% are singletons. The sample comprised blood. The receptors were sampled from a man aged 18 to 30 in good health. Both conserved end residues are trimmed from each CDR3. The D gene is left open where the match is weak.

j_call v_call d_call cdr3_aa
TRBJ2-7 TRBV20-1 - SASPFPTSEQY
TRBJ2-1 TRBV24-1 - ATSGAGNNEQF
TRBJ2-3 TRBV15 TRBD2 ATSRGGSGNTDTQY
TRBJ1-1 TRBV4-1 - ASSQDLAQAF
TRBJ1-5 TRBV12-3/TRBV12-4 - ASSSLGYKDQPQH
TRBJ1-1 TRBV12-3/TRBV12-4 - ASSAQGITEAF
TRBJ1-5 TRBV20-1 - SAIFQGSNQPQH
TRBJ1-1 TRBV7-2 - ASGLGENTEAF
TRBJ2-1 TRBV20-1 - SARPGLTHSSYNEQF
TRBJ2-7 TRBV4-3 - ASSQVGRTYEQY
TRBJ1-1 TRBV12-3/TRBV12-4 - ASSISRNAPEAF
TRBJ1-1 TRBV7-9 - ASSERGDTEAF
- TRBV9 TRBD2 ASTQGGGKGETQY
TRBJ2-7 TRBV27 TRBD1 ARARDRAHEQY
TRBJ2-1 TRBV27 TRBD2 ASIGLAGDWGNEQF
- TRBV28 TRBD1 ASSSAGQGTQNIQY
TRBJ1-2 TRBV20-1 TRBD1 SARDRDRVYGYT
TRBJ1-6 TRBV6-6 - ASSYGSGVSYNSPLH
TRBJ2-5 TRBV27 TRBD2 ASRKTSGRQETQY
TRBJ2-7 TRBV7-6 TRBD2 ASSLVSPVAGSYEQY
TRBJ2-6 TRBV7-2 - ASSPGRGGRVLT
TRBJ2-2 TRBV29-1 TRBD2 SVEARGLAGTGELF
TRBJ2-3 TRBV6-2/TRBV6-3 - ASSPGTTRTDTQY
TRBJ1-6 TRBV7-2 - ASSLNSHSPLH
TRBJ2-1 TRBV4-1 - ASSPRQGGDEQF
TRBJ2-4 TRBV7-2 TRBD2 ASSSPVIAGEIQY
TRBJ2-7 TRBV4-3 TRBD2 ASSLYRPVPSGLFYEQY
- TRBV27 - ASSLRPGRGGEQY
TRBJ2-1 TRBV4-1 - ASSRNQGAYNEQF
TRBJ1-1 TRBV7-9 - ASSLEGKWTEAF
TRBJ2-7 TRBV12-3/TRBV12-4 TRBD2 ASSPRLAGGPGRFYEQY
TRBJ2-7 TRBV4-1 - ASSQGLATYEQY
TRBJ1-1 TRBV29-1 - SVGTSGMNTEAF
TRBJ2-3 TRBV20-1 TRBD1 SAKDRGHEDTQY
TRBJ1-5 TRBV6-1 TRBD1 ASSPSDRVGYQPQH
TRBJ2-3 TRBV15 - ATSWTFALGADTQY
TRBJ1-2 TRBV25-1 - ASSESAGMRSGYT
TRBJ2-2 TRBV9 - ASSARGAGNTGELF
TRBJ1-2 TRBV6-1 - ASSQRGHGYT
TRBJ2-3 TRBV3-1 - ASSQDFYRGVDTQY
TRBJ1-4 TRBV6-5 - ASKIATNEKLF
TRBJ2-7 TRBV6-6 - ASSYHRSYEQY
- TRBV5-1 - ASSLTPGTRGSEQY
TRBJ2-7 TRBV27 TRBD1 ASKFWDRANEQY
TRBJ2-1 TRBV4-1 - ASSQDLPANEQF
TRBJ2-5 TRBV9 - VSSYGTSRETQY
TRBJ1-6 TRBV4-1 - ASSQVRSFFGSPLH
TRBJ1-2 TRBV11-3 TRBD1 ASSPGQGNYGHT
TRBJ2-1 TRBV7-6 TRBD2 ASSLEELAGISYNEQF
TRBJ1-1 TRBV29-1 - SGLKGLATEAF
TRBJ2-6 TRBV7-2 - ASSLSRDGANVLT
TRBJ2-7 TRBV20-1 TRBD1 SALGPGQGAREQY
TRBJ2-1 TRBV4-1 - ASSQVFNHEQF
TRBJ1-1 TRBV11-2 TRBD1 ASSEDRGTEAF
TRBJ2-3 TRBV12-3/TRBV12-4 TRBD1 ASTGKGATDTQY
TRBJ2-1 TRBV10-1 TRBD2 ASSELTSGNEQF
TRBJ2-7 TRBV6-4 - ARVNRETLREQY
TRBJ2-5 TRBV13 - ASSLSLRQETQY
TRBJ2-2 TRBV5-1 - ASSIMRSGTRTKNTGELF